This T cell receptor (beta chain) was identified during a study of human T cells and chemical hapten exposure. J lost 0 bases, V lost 0 bases, and 6 bases had no gene match. CDR1 is MGHRA, CDR2 YSYEKL, per germline. This CDR3 contains 17 residues. Regarding time point: pre-sensitization, week 0. The treatment: therapeutic diphenylcyclopropenone sensitization with weekly scalp DPC. MiXCR, run by TCRdb on the RACE reads, gives a single entry per CDR3 protein. The top ten hold 2.3% of the sample, which has approximately 260,000 distinct CDR3 sequences, approximately 8.6% seen once. The genes are TRBV4-1 and TRBJ1-1, with 8 bases aligning to TRBD1. The sample consisted of whole blood, taken in connection with sensitization to the hapten diphenylcyclopropenone (DPC). The TCR sequence derives from a woman aged 40 to 50 with alopecia areata. Some clones in this sample may be carry-over from other donors' samples. In DNA form, the CDR3 reads TGCGCCAGCAGCCAAGATGGGGGACAGGTTCTGAACACTGAAGCTTTCTTT. It is translated as CASSQDGGQVLNTEAFF.